The T cell receptor (beta chain) described here comes from a study of T-cell reconstitution after alpha-beta-depleted transplantation in children. Notes on the study in general: T-cell counts and diversity were attributed mostly to newly produced T cells one year after transplant. Where some patients showed high TCRbeta diversity at day 60, it came from recipient T cells and thymic progenitors that had survived. The origin of alpha-beta T cells about two months after transplant was reportedly several hundred expanded graft clones.

This clonotype was observed at least ten times. As yet, its antigen is unknown. Unique molecular identifiers were used in preparing the TCRbeta library. TCRdb reprocessed the PCR reads with MiXCR, giving one entry per CDR3 protein. The top ten hold 5% of the sample, which has some 830,000 distinct CDR3 sequences, 15% to 20% seen once. V lost 1 base and J lost 5, with 6 bases in between. Germline V gene lookup returns CDR1 LGHNA and CDR2 YNFKEQ. This CDR3 is built from 13 residues. The sequence was collected from a male patient younger than 18 who had a stem cell transplant for acute lymphoblastic leukemia, so the T cells may come from the graft donor. The rearrangement links TRBV4-2 to TRBJ1-5; D uncertain. Source: PBMCs, mostly from graft donor cells, taken 360 days after TCRalphabeta/CD19-depleted stem cell transplant. CDR3 sequence (DNA): TGTGCCAGCAGCCAAGCAGGTTATCAGCCCCAGCATTTT. Its protein is CASSQAGYQPQHF.